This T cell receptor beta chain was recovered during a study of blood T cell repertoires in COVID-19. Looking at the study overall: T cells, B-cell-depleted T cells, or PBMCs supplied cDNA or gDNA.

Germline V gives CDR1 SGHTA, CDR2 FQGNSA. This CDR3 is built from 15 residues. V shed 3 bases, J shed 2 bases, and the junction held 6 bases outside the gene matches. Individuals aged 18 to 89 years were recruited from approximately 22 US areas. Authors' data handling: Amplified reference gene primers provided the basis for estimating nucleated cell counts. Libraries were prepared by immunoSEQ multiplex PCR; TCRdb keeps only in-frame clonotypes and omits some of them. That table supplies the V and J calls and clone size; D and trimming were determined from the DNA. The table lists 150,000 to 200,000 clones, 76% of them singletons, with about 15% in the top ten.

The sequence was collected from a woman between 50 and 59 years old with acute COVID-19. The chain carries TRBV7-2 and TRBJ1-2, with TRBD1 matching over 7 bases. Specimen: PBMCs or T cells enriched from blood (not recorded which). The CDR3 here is CASSLAAGGNYGYTF. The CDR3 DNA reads TGTGCCAGCAGCTTGGCAGCAGGGGGGAACTATGGCTACACCTTC.